This T cell receptor (beta chain) was observed in a study of blood T cell repertoires in COVID-19 (dated by TCRdb to the early 2020s). Study-level background: The collaborator samples originated in the United States, Italy and Spain and spanned the acute and convalescent phases of COVID-19. The prospective study material was composed of cDNA or gDNA derived from T cells, B-cell-depleted T cells, or PBMCs. Subjects who had been exposed to COVID-19, were actively infected with it, or had recovered from it provided the deeply sampled blood TCRbeta repertoires that made up the dataset. The repertoires were released in a freely available public database intended as a resource for research on the immune response to SARS-CoV-2. The samples were drawn from the first 160 participants of the ongoing ImmuneRACE study and from some 1,300 subjects provided by 6 global collaborators. Sample metadata almost always included a de-identified subject ID, COVID-19 status, age in years and sex. Where available, HLA class I and class II types were taken from metadata supplied by the sample provider and were not determined by assay-based typing.

The study at large found these results: The amount of clinical and demographic metadata varied by source and participant and was provided uncurated.

The collaborating institutions used their own protocols to collect whole blood in K2EDTA tubes. For TCRbeta analysis, collaborators shipped samples in one of three forms: frozen whole blood, isolated PBMCs, or DNA extracted from either of those sample types. The CDR1 and CDR2 encoded by the germline V gene (reference sequence) are MNHNY and SVGAGI. The CDR3 runs 16 amino acids, cysteine and phenylalanine included. The CDR3 DNA has 48 bases and is translated from base 1. V is shortened by 0 bases, J by 2 bases, and the region joining them spans 8 bases. This clone has only a few counts. No antigen is known for it. It has no much larger one-base neighbor in the sample; base qualities were not kept. TCRbeta CDR3 regions were amplified from genomic DNA by means of the immunoSEQ Assay, a bias-controlled multiplex PCR. The source study handled its data this way. Nucleated cell counts per sample were estimated from amplification of reference gene primers within the assay. To quantify the absolute abundance of each unique TCRbeta CDR3 rearrangement, sequence reads were collapsed and filtered. For each sample, productive Simpson clonality was calculated as the square root of Simpson's diversity index across productive rearrangements. TCRdb took this table from immuneACCESS and kept in-frame rearrangements with V and J called. Such tables lack part of the clones; where checked against another copy, unresolved V genes explain under half of the gap, and the rest is unexplained. V, J and clone size reflect that table, while D and trimming were determined from the DNA. Here the sample has roughly 250,000 clones; approximately 79% occur a single time. The top ten constitute approximately 4% of the sample.

The receptor was isolated from a woman between 40 and 55 years old with active or convalescent COVID-19. This receptor chain uses TRBV6-6 and TRBJ1-6; possibly the D gene is TRBD1, per 5 matching bases. The sequenced sample consisted of peripheral blood. CDR3 protein: CASSYSDRAYNSPLHF. The DNA sequence reads TGTGCCAGCAGTTACTCTGACAGAGCCTATAATTCACCCCTCCACTTT.